Each of the 5 T cell receptor beta chains below was sequenced from the same sample in a study of blood T cell repertoires in COVID-19. The repertoire was sequenced with immunoSEQ multiplex PCR; TCRdb's copy has only in-frame clones and lacks some. The table shows 90,000 to 130,000 clones, with around 86% occurring only once. Input material: peripheral blood. These TCRs come from a man between 35 and 55 years old with acute or convalescent COVID-19.

CDR3 sequence (DNA): TGTGCCAGCAGCCGGGTCTTCTCGGTAAACACCGGGGAGCTGTTTTTT. Translation: CASSRVFSVNTGELFF. The chain has TRBV7-9 and TRBJ2-2; D uncertain. Trimming stripped 5 bases from V and 2 bases from J, with 15 bases between. CDR3 length equals 16 residues. CDR1 is SEHNR and CDR2 is FQNEAQ in the germline V gene (reference sequence).

This clone showed up just once. The chain combines TRBV6-1 with TRBJ1-5, with 8 bases lining up with TRBD1. Per the germline V gene, CDR1 is MNHNS and CDR2 is SASEGT. V lost 4 bases to trimming and J lost 9 bases; unmatched junction nucleotides: 14. CDR3 size: 16 residues. CDR3: CASSGSRDRPSWPQHF. In nucleotides, the CDR3 is TGTGCCAGCAGTGGCTCCCGGGACAGGCCGAGTTGGCCCCAGCATTTT.

The V and J genes are TRBV5-1 and TRBJ2-2, with D possibly TRBD2 on 6 matching bases. Per the germline V gene, CDR1 is SGHRS and CDR2 is YFSETQ. CDR3 length equals 17 residues. Trimming removed 4 bases at V and 0 bases at J, with 16 bases between. The chain's CDR3 is CASSLGLPNANTGELFF. CDR3 DNA sequence: TGCGCCAGCAGCCTGGGACTTCCCAACGCGAACACCGGGGAGCTGTTTTTT.

This clone was seen only once. At the DNA level, this CDR3 is encoded by other sequences in the same sample as well. The chain joins TRBV6-5 to TRBJ1-1; no firm D call. V was pared by 8 bases and J by 0 bases, with 10 bases between. The CDR3 spans 13 residues. Germline V gene lookup returns CDR1 MNHEY and CDR2 SVGAGI. The CDR3, as DNA: TGTGCCAGCCGCATTGAGTTGAACACTGAAGCTTTCTTT. This codes for CASRIELNTEAFF.

The chain uses TRBV5-1 and TRBJ1-1; TRBD1 is a possible D gene (6 bases). Trimming removed 5 bases from V and 6 bases from J, with 14 bases in between. CDR1 SGHRS and CDR2 YFSETQ come from the germline V gene. The CDR3 is made up of 13 amino acids. CDR3 bases: TGCGCCAGCAGTGTAGGGGGTACGGCTGAAGCTTTCTTT. Encoded protein: CASSVGGTAEAFF.